This T cell receptor (beta chain) was retrieved from a study of cytomegalovirus exposure and HLA in healthy donors. Study summary: The 95 to 150 validation repertoires used a platform that matched the one used for the approximately 670 first-cohort repertoires, as a later analysis reported.

The assay was immunoSEQ multiplex PCR, and TCRdb's table has in-frame clones only and misses some. The sample has about 120,000 clones; over 75% are singletons. Study results and caveats: In vitro work confirmed that three CMV-associated chains recognize CMV antigens.

The V gene's germline CDR1 is SGHAT and CDR2 FQNNGV. The CDR3 has 16 residues. Trimming removed 5 bases from V and 5 bases from J; junction bases left unmatched: 14. A note on this clone: Antigen unknown.

The rearrangement uses TRBV11-2 and TRBJ2-7, with 8 nucleotides matching TRBD2. Material for sequencing was PBMCs. This sequence originates from a woman aged 25 to 39 in good health and CMV-seronegative. In nucleotides, the CDR3 is TGTGCCAGCAGCGAGACACCGGGACTAGGAGTTGACGAGCAGTACTTC. This encodes CASSETPGLGVDEQYF.